These T cell receptor beta chains were read from a single sample in a study of shared clonotypes between healthy human individuals. Repertoires were generated with immunoSEQ multiplex PCR, while TCRdb's copy carries only in-frame clones and drops some. The sample shows millions of clones, 85% to 95% of them seen only once. Sequenced: naive CD4+ T cells sorted from blood. The receptor source for this set is a man aged 18-30 years in good health. Each CDR3 is given with its conserved first and last residue. D genes are given only for firm matches. Not every row has a clone size; where given, it reads once, few, many or a size class.

>TRBV4-3|NA|NA|TRBJ2-7
TGCGCCAGCAGCCAAGTTACGGGGGGCGGGAGCCCTCGGGGATACGAGCAGTACTTC
CASSQVTGGGSPRGYEQYF
>TRBV2|NA|NA|TRBJ1-4
TGTGCCAGCAGACAGTCTTCGGTTAATGAAAAACTGTTTTTT
CASRQSSVNEKLFF
>TRBV5-1|NA|NA|TRBJ2-7
TGCGCCAGCAGTCCCACCGGCCAGGCCTACGAGCAGTACTTC
CASSPTGQAYEQYF
>TRBV6-1|NA|NA|TRBJ1-5
TGTGCCAGCAGCTTGAGTAATCAGCCCCAGCATTTT
CASSLSNQPQHF
>TRBV30|NA|NA|TRBJ2-6
TGTGCCTGGAGCGCGGGATCCGTCTCTGGGGCCAACGTCCTGACTTTC
CAWSAGSVSGANVLTF
>TRBV4-3|NA|TRBD1|TRBJ1-2
TGCGCCAGCAGCCAAGAAGCAGGGGGTAACTATGGCTACACCTTC
CASSQEAGGNYGYTF
>TRBV27|NA|NA|TRBJ2-2
TGTGCCAGCAGTTTATATAGGGCAGGCACCGGGGAGCTGTTTTTT
CASSLYRAGTGELFF
>TRBV7-8|NA|TRBD2|TRBJ2-1
TGTGCCAGCAGCTTAGGTTTACTAGCGGGGGGGCTCAACAATGAGCAGTTCTTC
CASSLGLLAGGLNNEQFF
>TRBV28|once|NA|TRBJ2-5
TGTGCCAGCAGAGGGCGGGAGACCCAGTACTTC
CASRGRETQYF
>TRBV15|NA|TRBD1|TRBJ2-7
TGTGCCACCAGCAGGGGACAGGGTTTGGCCTACGAGCAGTACTTC
CATSRGQGLAYEQYF
>TRBV29-1|NA|NA|TRBJ2-1
TGCAGCGTTGAAGAATCCGGCTCCTACAATGAGCAGTTCTTC
CSVEESGSYNEQFF
>TRBV5-1|NA|NA|TRBJ1-1
TGCGCCAGCAGCTTGGCGGGGATCGGCACTGAAGCTTTCTTT
CASSLAGIGTEAFF
>TRBV7-8|NA|NA|TRBJ2-7
TGTGCCAGCAGCTTAGTACAGGGAGTTTTCGAGCAGTACTTC
CASSLVQGVFEQYF
>TRBV7-8|NA|NA|TRBJ2-5
TGTGCCAGCAGCTTAGCGCGACCCTCCCGGGACGCGCAAGAGACCCAGTACTTC
CASSLARPSRDAQETQYF
>TRBV7-3|NA|TRBD2|TRBJ2-1
TGTGCCAGCAGCCCGGGACTAGCGGGGGGGCAAGAGCAGTTCTTC
CASSPGLAGGQEQFF
>TRBV25-1|NA|NA|TRBJ1-1
TGTGCCAGCAGTGATTTAAGCTATAGCTCTCCTGAAGCTTTCTTT
CASSDLSYSSPEAFF
>TRBV9|NA|NA|TRBJ2-7
TGTGCCAGCAGCGTAGCAGGCACCTTCTACGAGCAGTACTTC
CASSVAGTFYEQYF